Listed below are T cell receptor beta chains from one sample, sequenced in a study of blood T cell repertoires in COVID-19. Sequencing used immunoSEQ multiplex PCR; TCRdb keeps in-frame clones, though not all of them. The sample has 140,000 or so clones; around 80% are singletons. Sequencing was performed on peripheral blood. The receptors derive from a woman aged 55-75 years with acute or convalescent COVID-19. Both conserved end residues are part of each CDR3. A D gene is named only where the DNA matches it firmly. Rows give clone size only sometimes, using once, few, many, or a class for an expanded clone.

j_gene,d_gene,v_gene,len,abundance,CDR3nt,CDR3aa
TRBJ2-7,.,TRBV29-1,13,many,TGCAGCGTGTCAGGGATTCAAGGCTACGAGCAGTACTTC,CSVSGIQGYEQYF
TRBJ1-6,TRBD1,TRBV5-1,14,.,TGCGCCAGCAGCTGGACCGGGACAGGGACACCCCTCCACTTT,CASSWTGTGTPLHF
TRBJ1-1,TRBD1,TRBV2,17,.,TGTGCCAGCAAGTTCGACAGGGGGCTTGGGATGAGCACTGAAGCTTTCTTT,CASKFDRGLGMSTEAFF
TRBJ2-2,.,TRBV5-1,15,once,TGCGCCAGCAGGTGGACTGATCTTAACACCGGGGAGCTGTTTTTT,CASRWTDLNTGELFF
TRBJ2-5,.,TRBV28,18,.,TGTGCCAGCAGTCACGGGTGGGGGCGCCCCATTCGGCAAGAGACCCAGTACTTC,CASSHGWGRPIRQETQYF
TRBJ2-1,.,TRBV4-1,14,few,TGCGCCAGCAGCTTGAGGGAGTTAGGGAATGAGCAGTTCTTC,CASSLRELGNEQFF
TRBJ2-1,.,TRBV2,13,.,TGTGCCAGCACCGCCGACCGACTAGTAAGGCAGTTCTTC,CASTADRLVRQFF
TRBJ1-2,.,TRBV7-9,13,.,TGTGCCAGCAGCCCCGCGAGTTTAGATGGCTACACCTTC,CASSPASLDGYTF
TRBJ1-3,.,TRBV7-6,16,.,TGTGCCAGCAGCTTAGCCGGGGGGGAGTCTGGAAACACCATATATTTT,CASSLAGGESGNTIYF
TRBJ1-2,.,TRBV30,13,.,TGTGCCTGGGCTAGGGGCGCAAACTATGGCTACACCTTC,CAWARGANYGYTF
TRBJ2-7,TRBD2,TRBV5-5,16,.,TGTGCCAGCAGCTTGGACGGGGGGAGGTCGGATCGGGAGCAGTACTTC,CASSLDGGRSDREQYF
TRBJ1-2,.,TRBV27,13,.,TGTGCCAGCATAGGTCGAGGTAGCTATGGCTACACCTTC,CASIGRGSYGYTF
TRBJ2-5,.,TRBV5-1,15,.,TGCGCCAGCAGCTTGCGGGACACGCTCCGGGAGACCCAGTACTTC,CASSLRDTLRETQYF
TRBJ2-1,TRBD2,TRBV7-6,16,.,TGTGCCAGCAGCTTAGTTGTGTTAGCGGGAAACAATGAGCAGTTCTTC,CASSLVVLAGNNEQFF
TRBJ1-1,TRBD1,TRBV11-2,15,once,TGTGCCAGCAGCCCAATGACAGGGAGGAACACTGAAGCTTTCTTT,CASSPMTGRNTEAFF
TRBJ2-7,TRBD2,TRBV7-6,13,once,TGTGCCAGCAGCAGTACTAGCGTATACGAGCAGTACTTC,CASSSTSVYEQYF
TRBJ1-5,.,TRBV2,16,.,TGTGCCAGCAGTGAAGCGGCTCAAAGGGGGAATCAGCCCCAGCATTTT,CASSEAAQRGNQPQHF
TRBJ1-2,.,TRBV10-3,13,.,TGTGCCATCGTGGGGCAGTGGAAAGTTGGCTACACCTTC,CAIVGQWKVGYTF
TRBJ2-1,TRBD1,TRBV27,15,.,TGTGCCAGCAGTTTACGACAGGGTCTCTACAATGAGCAGTTCTTC,CASSLRQGLYNEQFF
TRBJ1-1,.,TRBV6-6,14,.,TGTGCCAGCGGCGAGGCAGGGATGAACACTGAAGCTTTCTTT,CASGEAGMNTEAFF
TRBJ1-2,.,TRBV2,15,.,TGTGCCAGCAGTGAAAGGGAGGGGATGTCCTATGGCTACACCTTC,CASSEREGMSYGYTF
TRBJ2-5,TRBD1,TRBV5-4,14,.,TGTGCCAGCAGCTTGGTCAGGGGGCAAGAGACCCAGTACTTC,CASSLVRGQETQYF
TRBJ2-1,.,TRBV7-9,15,few,TGTGCCAGCAGCTTAATTCCAGCAGCGGATAATGAGCAGTTCTTC,CASSLIPAADNEQFF
TRBJ1-4,.,TRBV18,17,.,TGTGCCAGCTCACCAGTTTGGTCCGGCAGGGGTAGCGAAAAACTGTTTTTT,CASSPVWSGRGSEKLFF
TRBJ2-2,TRBD2,TRBV10-3,16,once,TGTGCCATCAGTGAGGCTAGCGGAAGGAACACCGGGGAGCTGTTTTTT,CAISEASGRNTGELFF
TRBJ2-7,.,TRBV6-5,14,.,TGTGCCAGCAGTCCGAGTATTATTGCCTACGAGCAGTACTTC,CASSPSIIAYEQYF
TRBJ2-5,TRBD1,TRBV19,15,.,TGTGCCAGTAGTATCAGAACAGGGGACCAAGAGACCCAGTACTTC,CASSIRTGDQETQYF
TRBJ2-7,.,TRBV18,14,.,TGTGCCAGCCGCACGACGGAGATGCGTTACGAGCAGTACTTC,CASRTTEMRYEQYF
TRBJ2-2,TRBD2,TRBV12-3/TRBV12-4,13,.,TGTGCCAGCATTCCCGGGGGGACCGGGGAGCTGTTTTTT,CASIPGGTGELFF
TRBJ2-1,.,TRBV14,15,few,TGTGCCAGCAGCCAAGCAGGGTCCTCCTACAATGAGCAGTTCTTC,CASSQAGSSYNEQFF
TRBJ2-1,TRBD2,TRBV10-3,14,few,TGTGCCATCATGGCGGCTAGCGGTTACAATGAGCAGTTCTTC,CAIMAASGYNEQFF
TRBJ2-2,TRBD1,TRBV7-9,15,once,TGTGCCAGCAGTCCGACAGGGCAGGGAGCCGGGGAGCTGTTTTTT,CASSPTGQGAGELFF
TRBJ2-3,TRBD2,TRBV9,15,.,TGTGCCAGCAGCGTATTAGCGGGATCCCGTGATACGCAGTATTTT,CASSVLAGSRDTQYF
TRBJ2-2,TRBD2,TRBV7-2,16,.,TGTGCCAGCAGCTTTAGCGGGAGGCACTTAGGCGGGGAGCTGTTTTTT,CASSFSGRHLGGELFF
TRBJ1-6,TRBD1,TRBV3-1/TRBV3-2,16,.,TGTGCCAGCAGCTCTACGTGGGGACAGGGGAATTCACCCCTCCACTTT,CASSSTWGQGNSPLHF
TRBJ2-7,TRBD1,TRBV20-1,15,.,TGCAGTGCTAGTTCCACAGGGGAAAAAGCCTACGAGCAGTACTTC,CSASSTGEKAYEQYF
TRBJ1-1,.,TRBV6-4,14,few,TGTGCCAGCAGTCAGGGTGGAATGAACACTGAAGCTTTCTTT,CASSQGGMNTEAFF
TRBJ1-6,.,TRBV7-2,13,.,TGTGCCAGCAGCTTAGGGGGTCAGGGGCCCCTCCACTTT,CASSLGGQGPLHF
TRBJ1-6,.,TRBV6-4,17,.,TGTGCCAGCAGTGACTCTATAGAGAGCTCCTATAATTCACCCCTCCACTTT,CASSDSIESSYNSPLHF
TRBJ1-3,.,TRBV6-5,12,.,TGTGCCAGCGCAGTGGGGGGGAACACCATATATTTT,CASAVGGNTIYF
TRBJ1-5,.,TRBV4-2,14,.,TGTGCCAGCAGCCAAGCCAGGGAGGTTCAGCCCCAGCATTTT,CASSQAREVQPQHF
TRBJ1-2,.,TRBV12-3/TRBV12-4,13,.,TGTGCCAGCAGTTTTTCCAGGGTGTTTGGCTACACCTTC,CASSFSRVFGYTF